This T cell receptor (beta chain) comes out of a study of a mutant IDH1 vaccine in newly diagnosed glioma. V gave up 5 bases and J gave up 3 bases, with 14 bases separating them. The CDR3 is 14 amino acids. Germline V gene data show CDR1 as SGDLS and CDR2 as YYNGEE. In this sample, this clone turned up once. Its matching antigen is unknown. Time point: week 35, safety follow-up. A 20-mer mutant IDH1 peptide at 300 ug was injected subcutaneously with topical imiquimod. Data came from immunoSEQ multiplex PCR; TCRdb stores just in-frame clones and leaves some out. The repertoire holds under 60,000 clones, with roughly four fifths as singletons.

J is TRBJ1-2 and V is TRBV9; unclear D gene. The source is a man aged 40-49 years with glioma. The sequencing here drew on PBMCs, taken from a glioma patient whose treatment included an IDH1 peptide vaccine. The CDR3 coding sequence is TGTGCCAGCAGTTCTACCTCGGGTGACTATGGCTACACCTTC. This translates into CASSSTSGDYGYTF.